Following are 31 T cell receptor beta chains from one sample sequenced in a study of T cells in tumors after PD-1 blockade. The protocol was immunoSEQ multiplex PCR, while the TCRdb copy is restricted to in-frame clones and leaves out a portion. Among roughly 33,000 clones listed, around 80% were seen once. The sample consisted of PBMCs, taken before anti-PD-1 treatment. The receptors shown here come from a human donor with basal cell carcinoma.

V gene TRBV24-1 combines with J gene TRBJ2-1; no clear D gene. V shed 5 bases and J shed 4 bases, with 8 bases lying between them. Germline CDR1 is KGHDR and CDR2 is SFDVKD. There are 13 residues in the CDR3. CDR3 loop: CATSGPGYNEQFF. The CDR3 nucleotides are TGTGCCACCAGTGGCCCAGGATACAATGAGCAGTTCTTC.

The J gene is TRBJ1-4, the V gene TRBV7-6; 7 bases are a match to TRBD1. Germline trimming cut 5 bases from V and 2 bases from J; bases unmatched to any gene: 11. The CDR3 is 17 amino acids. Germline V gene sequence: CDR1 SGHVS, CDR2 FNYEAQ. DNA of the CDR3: TGTGCCAGCAGCCCCATCGCAGGGGGTTACACTAATGAAAAACTGTTTTTT. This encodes CASSPIAGGYTNEKLFF.

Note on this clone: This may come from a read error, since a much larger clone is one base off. CDR3 loop: CASSQNEKLFF. In DNA form, the CDR3 reads TGTGCCAGCAGTCAGAATGAAAAACTGTTTTTT. This chain joins TRBV28 and TRBJ1-4; no firm D call. CDR1 is MDHEN, CDR2 SYDVKM, per germline. Between the trimmed V and J ends, which lost 5 bases and 5 bases, there was a span of 3 bases. The CDR3 runs to 11 residues.

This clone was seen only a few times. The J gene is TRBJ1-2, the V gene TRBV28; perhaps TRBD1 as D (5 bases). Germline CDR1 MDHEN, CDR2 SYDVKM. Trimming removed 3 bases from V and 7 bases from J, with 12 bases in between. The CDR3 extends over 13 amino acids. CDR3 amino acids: CASSLGQAVGYTF. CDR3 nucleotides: TGTGCCAGCAGTTTGGGGCAGGCTGTTGGCTACACCTTC.

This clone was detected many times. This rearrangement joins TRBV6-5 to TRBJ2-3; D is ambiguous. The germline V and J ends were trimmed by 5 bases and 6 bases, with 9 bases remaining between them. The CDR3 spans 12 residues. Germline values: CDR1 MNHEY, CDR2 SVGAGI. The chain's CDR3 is CASSTYGDTQYF. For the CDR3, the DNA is TGTGCCAGCAGTACTTATGGGGATACGCAGTATTTT.

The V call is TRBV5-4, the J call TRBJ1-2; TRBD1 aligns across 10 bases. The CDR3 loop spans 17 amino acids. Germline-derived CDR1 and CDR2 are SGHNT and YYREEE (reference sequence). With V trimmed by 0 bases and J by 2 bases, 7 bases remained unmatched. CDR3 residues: CASSLGLSGQGNYGYTF. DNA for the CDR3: TGTGCCAGCAGCTTGGGCCTTTCGGGACAGGGGAACTATGGCTACACCTTC.

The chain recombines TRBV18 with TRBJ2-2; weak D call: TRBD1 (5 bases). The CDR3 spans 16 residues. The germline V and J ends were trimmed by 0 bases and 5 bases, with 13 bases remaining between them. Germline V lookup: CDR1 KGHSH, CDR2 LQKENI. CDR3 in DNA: TGTGCCAGCTCACCACCATGGCAGGGAAGGACCGGGGAGCTGTTTTTT. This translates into CASSPPWQGRTGELFF.

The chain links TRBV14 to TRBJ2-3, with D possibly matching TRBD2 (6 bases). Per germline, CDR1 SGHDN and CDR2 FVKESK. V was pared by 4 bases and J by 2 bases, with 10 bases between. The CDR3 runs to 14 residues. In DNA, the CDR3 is TGTGCCAGCAGCCGGGCGGGGACCACAGATACGCAGTATTTT. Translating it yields CASSRAGTTDTQYF.

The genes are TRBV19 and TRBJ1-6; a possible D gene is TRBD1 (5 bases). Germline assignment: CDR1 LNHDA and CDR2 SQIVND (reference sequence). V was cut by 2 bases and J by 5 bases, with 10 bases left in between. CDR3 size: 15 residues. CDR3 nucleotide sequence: TGTGCCAGTAGTATACCCGCAGGGAATAATTCACCCCTCCACTTT. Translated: CASSIPAGNNSPLHF.

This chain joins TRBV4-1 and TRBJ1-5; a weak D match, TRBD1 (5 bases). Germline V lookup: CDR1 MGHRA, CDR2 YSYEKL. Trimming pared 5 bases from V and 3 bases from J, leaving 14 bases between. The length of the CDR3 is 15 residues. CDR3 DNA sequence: TGCGCCAGCAGCTCATGGAGGGGACCCAATCAGCCCCAGCATTTT. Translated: CASSSWRGPNQPQHF.

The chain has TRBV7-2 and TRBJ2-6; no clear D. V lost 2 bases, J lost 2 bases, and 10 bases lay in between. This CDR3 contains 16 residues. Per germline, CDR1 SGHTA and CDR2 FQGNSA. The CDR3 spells CASSLTPSTGANVLTF. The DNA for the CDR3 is TGTGCCAGCAGCTTAACACCTAGTACTGGGGCCAACGTCCTGACTTTC.

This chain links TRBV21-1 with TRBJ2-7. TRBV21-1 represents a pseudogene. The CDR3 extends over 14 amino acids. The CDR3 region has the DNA TGTGCCAGCAGCCCCTCGGGCTTCTCCTACGAGCAGTACTTC. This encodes CASSPSGFSYEQYF.

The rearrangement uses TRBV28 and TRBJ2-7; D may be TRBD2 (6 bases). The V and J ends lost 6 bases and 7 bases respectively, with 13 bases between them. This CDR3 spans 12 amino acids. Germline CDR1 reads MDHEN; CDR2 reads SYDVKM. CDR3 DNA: TGTGCCAGCAGGGAGGGATTAAGGGAGCAGTACTTC. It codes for CASREGLREQYF.

CDR3 protein: CAWSVGPYNEQFF. CDR3 sequence (DNA): TGTGCCTGGAGTGTTGGACCATACAATGAGCAGTTCTTC. V gene TRBV30 combines with J gene TRBJ2-1, with no clear D. Trimming pared 0 bases from V and 4 bases from J, leaving 7 bases between. This CDR3 comprises 13 residues. Germline V gene sequence: CDR1 GTSNPN, CDR2 SVGIG (reference sequence).

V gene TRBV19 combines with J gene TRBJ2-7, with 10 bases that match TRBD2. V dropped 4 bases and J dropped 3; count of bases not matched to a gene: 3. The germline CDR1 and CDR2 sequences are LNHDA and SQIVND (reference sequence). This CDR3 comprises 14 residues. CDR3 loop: CASSTGTSVYEQYF. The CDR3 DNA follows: TGTGCCAGTAGTACGGGGACTAGCGTCTACGAGCAGTACTTC.

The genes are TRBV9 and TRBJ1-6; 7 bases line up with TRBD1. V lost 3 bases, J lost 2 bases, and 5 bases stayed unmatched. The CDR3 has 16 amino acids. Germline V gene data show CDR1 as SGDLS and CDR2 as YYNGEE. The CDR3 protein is CASSGDRLPYNSPLHF. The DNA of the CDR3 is TGTGCCAGCAGCGGGGACAGACTCCCCTATAATTCACCCCTCCACTTT.

This CDR3 reads CASSQDRNRGHSGNTIYF. CDR3 bases: TGTGCCAGCAGCCAAGACAGGAACAGAGGGCACTCTGGAAACACCATATATTTT. The chain recombines TRBV4-2 with TRBJ1-3; D unclear. CDR1 LGHNA and CDR2 YNFKEQ come from the germline V gene. CDR3 length: 18 amino acids. The V end was cut by 0 bases, the J end by 0 bases, with 15 bases between.

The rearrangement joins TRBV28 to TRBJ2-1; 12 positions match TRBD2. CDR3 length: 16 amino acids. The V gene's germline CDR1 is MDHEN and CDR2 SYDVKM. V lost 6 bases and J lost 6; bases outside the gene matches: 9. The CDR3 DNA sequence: TGTGCCAGCAGCAAAGCACTAGCGGGAGGATCCAATGAGCAGTTCTTC. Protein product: CASSKALAGGSNEQFF.

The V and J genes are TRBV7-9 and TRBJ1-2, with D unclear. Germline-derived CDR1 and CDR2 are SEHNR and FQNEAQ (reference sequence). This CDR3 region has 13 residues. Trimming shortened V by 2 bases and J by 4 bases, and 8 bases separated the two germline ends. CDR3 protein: CASSLQTSYGYTF. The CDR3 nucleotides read TGTGCCAGCAGCTTACAGACCAGCTATGGCTACACCTTC.

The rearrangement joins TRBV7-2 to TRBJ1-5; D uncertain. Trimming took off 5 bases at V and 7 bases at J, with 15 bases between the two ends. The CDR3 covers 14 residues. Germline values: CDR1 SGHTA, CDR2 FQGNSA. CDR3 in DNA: TGTGCCAGCAGCCTTGGACCACGAGGGCAGCCCCAGCATTTT. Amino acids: CASSLGPRGQPQHF. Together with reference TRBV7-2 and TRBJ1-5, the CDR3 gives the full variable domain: GAGVSQSPSNKVTEKGKDVELRCDPISGHTALYWYRQSLGQGLEFLIYFQGNSAPDKSGLPSDRFSAERTGGSVSTLTIQRTQQEDSAVYLCASSLGPRGQPQHFGDGTRLSIL.

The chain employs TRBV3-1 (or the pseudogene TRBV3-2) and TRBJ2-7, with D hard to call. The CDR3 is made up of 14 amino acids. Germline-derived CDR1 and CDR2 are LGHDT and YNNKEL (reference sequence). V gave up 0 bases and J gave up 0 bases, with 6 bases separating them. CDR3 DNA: TGTGCCAGCAGCCAAGAACTGAACTCCTACGAGCAGTACTTC. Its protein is CASSQELNSYEQYF.

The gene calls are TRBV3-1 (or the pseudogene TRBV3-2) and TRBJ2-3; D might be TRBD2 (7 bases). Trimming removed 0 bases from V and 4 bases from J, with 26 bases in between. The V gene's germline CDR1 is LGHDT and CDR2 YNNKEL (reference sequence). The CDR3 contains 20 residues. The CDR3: CASSQDLDGAMPGGPDTQYF. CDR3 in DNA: TGTGCCAGCAGCCAAGATCTGGACGGGGCTATGCCCGGGGGGCCAGATACGCAGTATTTT.

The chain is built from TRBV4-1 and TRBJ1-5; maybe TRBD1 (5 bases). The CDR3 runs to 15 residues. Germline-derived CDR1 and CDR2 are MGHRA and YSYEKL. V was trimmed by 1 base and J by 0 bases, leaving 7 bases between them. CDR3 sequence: CASSQARDSNQPQHF. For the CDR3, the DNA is TGCGCCAGCAGCCAAGCCAGGGATAGCAATCAGCCCCAGCATTTT.

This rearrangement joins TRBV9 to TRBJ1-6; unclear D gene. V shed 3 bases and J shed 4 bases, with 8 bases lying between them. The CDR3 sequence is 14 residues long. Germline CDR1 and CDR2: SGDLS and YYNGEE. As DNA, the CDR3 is TGTGCCAGCAGCGGAGGGTCGTATAATTCACCCCTCCACTTT. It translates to CASSGGSYNSPLHF.

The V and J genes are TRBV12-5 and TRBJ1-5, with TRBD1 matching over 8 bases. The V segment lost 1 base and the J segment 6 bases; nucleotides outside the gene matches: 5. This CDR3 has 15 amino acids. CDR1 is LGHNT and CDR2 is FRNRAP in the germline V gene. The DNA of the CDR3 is TGTGCTAGTGGTTTGGGGACAGGGTCTGCTCAGCCCCAGCATTTT. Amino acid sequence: CASGLGTGSAQPQHF.

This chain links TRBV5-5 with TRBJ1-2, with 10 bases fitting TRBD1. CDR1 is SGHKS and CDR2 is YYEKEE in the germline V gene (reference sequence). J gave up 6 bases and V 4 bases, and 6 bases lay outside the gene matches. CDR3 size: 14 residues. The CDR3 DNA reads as TGTGCCAGCAGCCAGACCGGGACAGGGGATGGCTACACCTTC. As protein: CASSQTGTGDGYTF.

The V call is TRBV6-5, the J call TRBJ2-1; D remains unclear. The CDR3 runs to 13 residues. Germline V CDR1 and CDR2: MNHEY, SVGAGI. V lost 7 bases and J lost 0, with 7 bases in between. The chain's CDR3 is CASKGSSYNEQFF. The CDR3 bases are TGTGCCAGCAAAGGAAGCTCCTACAATGAGCAGTTCTTC.

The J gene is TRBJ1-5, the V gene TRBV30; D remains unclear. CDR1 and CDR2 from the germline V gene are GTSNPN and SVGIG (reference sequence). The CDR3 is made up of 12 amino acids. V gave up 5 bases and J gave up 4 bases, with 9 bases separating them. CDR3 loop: CAWGEGNQPQHF. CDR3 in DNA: TGTGCCTGGGGGGAGGGAAATCAGCCCCAGCATTTT.

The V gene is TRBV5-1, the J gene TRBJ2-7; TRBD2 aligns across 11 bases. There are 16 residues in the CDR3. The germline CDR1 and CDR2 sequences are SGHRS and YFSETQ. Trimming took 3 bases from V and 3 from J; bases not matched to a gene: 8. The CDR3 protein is CASSWVTSGTGYEQYF. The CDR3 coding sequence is TGCGCCAGCAGCTGGGTGACTAGCGGGACTGGCTACGAGCAGTACTTC. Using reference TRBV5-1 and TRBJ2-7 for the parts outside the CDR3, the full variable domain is KAGVTQTPRYLIKTRGQQVTLSCSPISGHRSVSWYQQTPGQGLQFLFEYFSETQRNKGNFPGRFSGRQFSNSRSEMNVSTLELGDSALYLCASSWVTSGTGYEQYFGPGTRLTVT.

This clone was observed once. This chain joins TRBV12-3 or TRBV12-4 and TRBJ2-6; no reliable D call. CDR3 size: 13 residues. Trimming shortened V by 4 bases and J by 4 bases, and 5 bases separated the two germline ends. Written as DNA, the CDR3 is TGTGCCAGCAGTTCAGGAGGGGCCAACGTCCTGACTTTC. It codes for CASSSGGANVLTF.

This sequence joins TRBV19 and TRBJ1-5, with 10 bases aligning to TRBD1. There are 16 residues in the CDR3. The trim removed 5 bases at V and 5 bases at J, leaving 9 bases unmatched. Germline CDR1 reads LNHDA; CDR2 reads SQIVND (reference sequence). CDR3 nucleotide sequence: TGTGCCAGTAGTCGGACAGGGGGTACATCCCATCAGCCCCAGCATTTT. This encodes CASSRTGGTSHQPQHF.